This passage covers 20 T cell receptor beta chains from one sample sequenced in a study of blood T cell repertoires in COVID-19. Assay used: immunoSEQ multiplex PCR; TCRdb lists only in-frame clones, some missing. Among just over 650,000 clones listed, about 90% were seen once. Source material: peripheral blood. These receptors were collected from a woman under 30 with acute or convalescent COVID-19.

This CDR3 is CASSVEGSGGAQFF. Written as DNA, the CDR3 is TGTGCCAGCAGCGTAGAGGGTAGCGGGGGGGCGCAGTTCTTC. The V gene is TRBV9, the J gene TRBJ2-1, with 11 bases aligning to TRBD2. Germline CDR1 is SGDLS and CDR2 is YYNGEE. V lost 0 bases, J lost 12 bases, and 5 bases stayed unmatched. This CDR3 is built from 14 residues.

V usage is TRBV29-1 and J usage is TRBJ2-3; 9 bases are shared with TRBD1. Unmatched junction bases numbered 6, after V lost 7 bases and J lost 4 bases. The CDR3 has 13 residues. Germline assignment: CDR1 SQVTM and CDR2 ANQGSEA. The CDR3: CSAGTGRADTQYF. The CDR3 coding sequence is TGCAGCGCCGGGACAGGGCGAGCAGATACGCAGTATTTT.

This sequence joins TRBV3-1 (or the pseudogene TRBV3-2) and TRBJ2-1; 9 bases are shared with TRBD1. CDR1 is LGHDT, CDR2 YNNKEL, per germline (reference sequence). The V segment lost 2 bases and the J segment 4 bases; nucleotides outside the gene matches: 9. This CDR3 contains 17 residues. The CDR3 sequence: CASSQHQGQGSYNEQFF. CDR3 bases: TGTGCCAGCAGCCAACACCAAGGACAGGGGAGTTACAATGAGCAGTTCTTC.

The J gene is TRBJ1-5, the V gene TRBV15, with TRBD1 identical over 7 bases. This CDR3 has 18 residues. The ends lost 0 bases at V and 1 base at J; junction bases unmatched: 9. The germline V gene has CDR1 LNHNV and CDR2 YYDKDF (reference sequence). CDR3 in amino acids: CATSRDLSTGQSNQPQHF. In DNA form, the CDR3 reads TGTGCCACCAGCAGAGACCTTTCGACAGGGCAAAGCAATCAGCCCCAGCATTTT.

The chain recombines TRBV2 with TRBJ1-5; maybe TRBD1 (6 bases). The V gene lost 4 bases and the J gene lost 3 bases, with 22 bases spanning the gap. Germline V gives CDR1 SNHLY, CDR2 FYNNEI. The CDR3 has 18 residues. This chain's CDR3 is CASSVRVGQNRDNQPQHF. Here the CDR3 DNA reads TGTGCCAGCAGTGTGCGGGTTGGACAGAACCGGGACAATCAGCCCCAGCATTTT.

This clone was found once. The V gene is TRBV4-3, the J gene TRBJ1-3, with D maybe TRBD1 (6 bases). V lost 0 bases, J lost 4 bases, and 19 bases lay in between. The CDR3 totals 18 residues. Germline V gene sequence: CDR1 LGHNA, CDR2 YSLEER. The CDR3 sequence: CASSQDERRGRRGNTIYF. The DNA for the CDR3 is TGCGCCAGCAGCCAAGATGAGCGCAGGGGACGTAGAGGAAACACCATATATTTT.

The rearrangement joins TRBV30 to TRBJ1-5, with 7 bases matching TRBD1. Germline assignment: CDR1 GTSNPN and CDR2 SVGIG (reference sequence). V lost 2 bases and J lost 0; bases outside the gene matches: 13. The CDR3 spans 18 residues. CDR3 nucleotide sequence: TGTGCCTGGAGTTCTAGGGGGCCCCGCCGATATAGCAATCAGCCCCAGCATTTT. This gives the protein CAWSSRGPRRYSNQPQHF.

V is TRBV5-1 and J is TRBJ1-1; possible D gene TRBD1, 6 bases. Germline V gene data show CDR1 as SGHRS and CDR2 as YFSETQ. This CDR3 is 12 amino acids long. V lost 3 bases and J 7 bases, leaving 10 bases between the germline ends. The DNA for the CDR3 is TGCGCCAGCAGCTCAGACAGGATTGAAGCTTTCTTT. This encodes CASSSDRIEAFF.

The J gene is TRBJ1-1, the V gene TRBV9; TRBD1 matches at 7 bases. Germline CDR1 SGDLS, CDR2 YYNGEE. The CDR3 runs to 19 residues. J was trimmed by 1 base and V by 0 bases; bases with no gene match: 15. CDR3: CASSVDPGRGKVGNTEAFF. DNA for the CDR3: TGTGCCAGCAGCGTAGATCCCGGCAGGGGGAAGGTTGGGAACACTGAAGCTTTCTTT.

Turning to this clone: Other DNA sequences from this sample encode an identical CDR3 as well. The chain joins TRBV12-3 or TRBV12-4 to TRBJ1-4; a weak D match, TRBD1 (6 bases). The length of the CDR3 is 12 residues. V dropped 6 bases and J dropped 5 bases, with 7 bases sitting between them. In nucleotides, the CDR3 is TGTGCCAGCAGCCAGGGGAATGAAAAACTGTTTTTT. This codes for CASSQGNEKLFF.

This clone was found a few times. The gene calls are TRBV30 and TRBJ1-2; possible D gene TRBD1, 6 bases. Germline-derived CDR1 and CDR2 are GTSNPN and SVGIG (reference sequence). The CDR3 has 12 residues. Trimming pared 0 bases from V and 6 bases from J, leaving 8 bases between. As DNA, the CDR3 is TGTGCCTGGAGTGTGGGGGCCCATGGCTACACCTTC. Encoded protein: CAWSVGAHGYTF.

In this sample, this clone turned up a few times. The V and J genes are TRBV29-1 and TRBJ1-2; unclear D gene. Trimming cost V 6 bases and J 2 bases, with 10 bases left between them. Per germline, CDR1 SQVTM and CDR2 ANQGSEA. CDR3 size: 12 residues. The CDR3 DNA follows: TGCAGCGTCCCACAGCAAAACTATGGCTACACCTTC. This translates into CSVPQQNYGYTF.

The chain has TRBV2 and TRBJ1-1; no reliable D call. The V and J ends lost 2 bases and 8 bases respectively, with 12 bases between them. The CDR3 runs 13 residues. Germline V lookup: CDR1 SNHLY, CDR2 FYNNEI. CDR3 nucleotide sequence: TGTGCCAGCAGTGAATCGGAGCGGAAGGAAGCTTTCTTT. It yields the protein CASSESERKEAFF.

In this sample, this clone turned up a few times. The chain combines TRBV6-1 with TRBJ1-6; TRBD1 matches 12 bases. V dropped 2 bases and J dropped 0; count of bases not matched to a gene: 5. The CDR3 is made up of 19 amino acids. The germline gives CDR1 MNHNS, CDR2 SASEGT. The CDR3 nucleotides read TGTGCCAGCAGTGAATATAGGGGACAGGGGGCCTCCTATAATTCACCCCTCCACTTT. As protein: CASSEYRGQGASYNSPLHF.

This chain joins TRBV19 and TRBJ2-1; D possibly corresponds to TRBD2 (6 bases). V gave up 5 bases and J gave up 5 bases, with 16 bases separating them. Germline V CDR1 and CDR2: LNHDA, SQIVND (reference sequence). This CDR3 is built from 15 residues. CDR3 in amino acids: CASSFGTFLDNEQFF. As DNA, the CDR3 is TGTGCCAGTAGTTTCGGGACTTTTCTGGACAATGAGCAGTTCTTC.

This chain joins TRBV14 and TRBJ1-3; D may be TRBD1 (6 bases). CDR1 and CDR2 (germline): SGHDN, FVKESK. The CDR3 covers 16 residues. The V gene lost 0 bases and the J gene lost 0 bases, with 9 bases spanning the gap. In DNA form, the CDR3 reads TGTGCCAGCAGCCAAGATCAGGGGCTCTCTGGAAACACCATATATTTT. This gives the protein CASSQDQGLSGNTIYF.

J is TRBJ2-3 and V is TRBV5-1; D ambiguous. The CDR3 covers 15 residues. The germline V gene has CDR1 SGHRS and CDR2 YFSETQ. V lost 1 base to trimming and J lost 2 bases, with 11 bases between them. The CDR3, as DNA: TGCGCCAGCAGCTTGTATGCGGAAAACACAGATACGCAGTATTTT. Translating gives CASSLYAENTDTQYF.

This chain links TRBV24-1 with TRBJ1-1, with D maybe TRBD1 (5 bases). Between the trimmed V and J ends, which lost 0 bases and 0 bases, there was a span of 19 bases. The CDR3 length is 19 residues. The V gene's germline CDR1 is KGHDR and CDR2 SFDVKD. The CDR3 here is CATSDLLEAGAGVNTEAFF. DNA of the CDR3: TGTGCCACCAGTGATTTGCTTGAAGCTGGGGCGGGGGTGAACACTGAAGCTTTCTTT.

This clone occurred a few times. The chain combines TRBV6-6 with TRBJ1-1; the D gene is possibly TRBD1 (6 bases). This CDR3 is built from 15 residues. Germline V gene lookup returns CDR1 MNHNY and CDR2 SVGAGI (reference sequence). V lost 7 bases, J lost 3 bases, and 18 bases lay in between. The DNA for the CDR3 is TGTGCCAGCATTACCGGGACACCGGGGTACACTGAAGCTTTCTTT. It translates to CASITGTPGYTEAFF.

The J gene is TRBJ2-7, the V gene TRBV27, with unresolved D. Between the trimmed V and J ends, which lost 6 bases and 8 bases, there was a span of 14 bases. The CDR3 is 12 residues long. Germline CDR1 reads MNHEY; CDR2 reads SMNVEV (reference sequence). The CDR3 DNA reads as TGTGCCAGCAGCCACCCCCATGAGAAGCAGTACTTC. It codes for CASSHPHEKQYF.